The 14 T cell receptor beta chains below come from one sample, sequenced in a study of cytomegalovirus exposure and HLA in healthy donors. The PCR ran on 60 Vbeta and 13 Jbeta primers. This table comes from immunoSEQ multiplex PCR, and its TCRdb copy is limited to in-frame clones, with some not included. The sample yields more than 85,000 clones, around 85% seen once. Material: PBMCs. Receptor source: a man aged 35 to 55 in good health and CMV-seronegative.

In its sample, this clone was seen a few times. The chain combines TRBV11-2 with TRBJ2-7; TRBD1 matches at 10 bases. This CDR3 contains 16 residues. Germline-derived CDR1 and CDR2 are SGHAT and FQNNGV. V trimming: 5 bases; J trimming: 0 bases; junction bases outside the gene matches: 7. CDR3 amino acids: CASSPWGQGNSYEQYF. CDR3 nucleotide sequence: TGTGCCAGCAGCCCCTGGGGACAGGGGAACTCCTACGAGCAGTACTTC.

In its sample, this clone was seen a few times. The rearrangement uses TRBV29-1 and TRBJ1-1, with a possible D match to TRBD1 (6 bases). V lost 8 bases and J lost 3, with 16 bases in between. In germline, CDR1 is SQVTM, CDR2 ANQGSEA. The CDR3 is 13 residues long. The chain's CDR3 is CSLRGGLDTEAFF. The CDR3 bases are TGCAGCTTGAGGGGGGGGCTCGACACTGAAGCTTTCTTT.

This clone turned up a few times. This chain links TRBV5-4 with TRBJ2-5, with D possibly TRBD2 on 6 matching bases. Per the germline V gene, CDR1 is SGHNT and CDR2 is YYREEE (reference sequence). The CDR3 spans 15 residues. Trimming took off 2 bases at V and 1 base at J, with 12 bases between the two ends. The DNA for the CDR3 is TGTGCCAGCAGCTTTGAGGAGGGCCGCCAAGAGACCCAGTACTTC. Translating it yields CASSFEEGRQETQYF.

J is TRBJ1-6 and V is TRBV28; the D gene is possibly TRBD1 (5 bases). The ends were cut back, 2 bases at V and 10 bases at J, with 12 bases in the middle. CDR3 length: 14 residues. Germline V gene sequence: CDR1 MDHEN, CDR2 SYDVKM. The CDR3 spells CASSLGGIMSPLHF. The CDR3 region has the DNA TGTGCCAGCAGTTTAGGGGGGATAATGTCACCCCTCCACTTT.

The V gene is TRBV5-1, the J gene TRBJ2-4; tentative D call: TRBD1 (6 bases). The CDR3 spans 16 residues. CDR1 SGHRS and CDR2 YFSETQ come from the germline V gene. Trimming pared 3 bases from V and 0 bases from J, leaving 13 bases between. The CDR3 loop is CASSSTGLLAKNIQYF. Here the CDR3 DNA reads TGCGCCAGCAGCTCGACAGGCCTACTAGCCAAAAACATTCAGTACTTC.

Comments on this clone: Other DNA sequences within the sample encode an identical CDR3. The CDR3 coding sequence is TGTGCCAGCAGTTCGGGATACACCGGGGAGCTGTTTTTT. As protein: CASSSGYTGELFF. V gene TRBV6-6 combines with J gene TRBJ2-2; tentatively, D is TRBD2 (5 bases). The length of the CDR3 is 13 residues. Germline V gene data show CDR1 as MNHNY and CDR2 as SVGAGI (reference sequence). V was trimmed by 4 bases and J by 3 bases, leaving 6 bases between them.

This sequence joins TRBV5-1 and TRBJ2-3; D is perhaps TRBD2 (6 bases). Per germline, CDR1 SGHRS and CDR2 YFSETQ. CDR3 length: 16 amino acids. The ends were cut back, 3 bases at V and 2 bases at J, with 16 bases in the middle. CDR3 in DNA: TGCGCCAGCAGCTATGGGAGGTCTCCGATCACAGATACGCAGTATTTT. This translates into CASSYGRSPITDTQYF. The full variable domain, rest sourced from reference TRBV5-1 and TRBJ2-3, is KAGVTQTPRYLIKTRGQQVTLSCSPISGHRSVSWYQQTPGQGLQFLFEYFSETQRNKGNFPGRFSGRQFSNSRSEMNVSTLELGDSALYLCASSYGRSPITDTQYFGPGTRLTVL.

CDR3 in DNA: TGTGCCAGCAGGGTCCCGGGACAGGGTACGGCTAATGAAAAACTGTTTTTT. It is translated as CASRVPGQGTANEKLFF. This chain links TRBV2 with TRBJ1-4; 9 positions agree with TRBD1. The CDR3 loop spans 17 amino acids. CDR1 and CDR2 (germline): SNHLY, FYNNEI. Trimming cost V 6 bases and J 3 bases; bases outside gene matches: 11.

The genes are TRBV29-1 and TRBJ2-7; a possible D gene is TRBD2 (6 bases). V was cut by 4 bases and J by 4 bases, with 14 bases left in between. Germline CDR1 SQVTM, CDR2 ANQGSEA. This CDR3 has 13 residues. CDR3 loop: CSVGAGTPYEQYF. The CDR3 DNA sequence: TGCAGCGTTGGAGCGGGTACACCATACGAGCAGTACTTC.

The chain carries TRBV5-1 and TRBJ2-2; weak D call: TRBD2 (6 bases). The V end lost 1 base, the J end lost 4 bases, and 14 bases lay between the germline ends. This CDR3 contains 16 residues. From germline, CDR1 is SGHRS and CDR2 YFSETQ. The CDR3 DNA reads TGCGCCAGCAGCTTGCTCGTTAGCGGAGCCACCGGGGAGCTGTTTTTT. Translation gives CASSLLVSGATGELFF.

Here the CDR3 DNA reads TGTGCCAGTAGCCCTAGGAATGAGAACGAGCAGTACTTC. Its protein product is CASSPRNENEQYF. The chain has TRBV19 and TRBJ2-7; no reliable D call. The CDR3 is made up of 13 amino acids. The ends were cut back, 6 bases at V and 5 bases at J, with 14 bases in the middle. Germline V gives CDR1 LNHDA, CDR2 SQIVND (reference sequence).

The CDR3 spells CASSPTATNEKLFF. For the CDR3, the DNA is TGTGCCAGCAGTCCGACTGCAACTAATGAAAAACTGTTTTTT. V usage is TRBV6-5 and J usage is TRBJ1-4; D is unresolved. CDR1 and CDR2 from the germline V gene are MNHEY and SVGAGI. The CDR3 is 14 amino acids. The V gene lost 5 bases and the J gene lost 0 bases, with 7 bases spanning the gap.

J is TRBJ1-1 and V is TRBV28; D not resolved. The V and J ends lost 3 bases and 5 bases respectively, with 10 bases between them. Germline V CDR1 and CDR2: MDHEN, SYDVKM. The CDR3 is 13 amino acids. Here the CDR3 DNA reads TGTGCCAGCAGTTTGGTAGGAGAGACTGAAGCTTTCTTT. Protein: CASSLVGETEAFF.

The CDR3 DNA is TGTGCCAGCAGCCTAAATGGACTCGAAGCTTTCTTT. Translating it yields CASSLNGLEAFF. This chain links TRBV7-8 with TRBJ1-1; D gene ambiguous. CDR1 and CDR2 (germline): SGHVS, FQNEAQ. CDR3 size: 12 residues. V was trimmed by 5 bases and J by 8 bases, leaving 12 bases between them.